One sample yielded the 2 T cell receptor beta chains listed below, sequenced in a study of T cell repertoires in cytomegalovirus infection. What these receptors recognize is not known. TCRdb reprocessed the reads with MiXCR, giving one entry per CDR3 protein. Of around 430,000 distinct CDR3 sequences listed, about 42% are singletons. The specimen comprised cultured PBMCs, sampled from culture after CMV antigen stimulation. These receptors all come from a human donor in good health (CMV status not recorded). Some clones in this sample may be carry-over from other donors' samples.

This clonotype was found a few times. This chain links TRBV5-4 with TRBJ1-2; D not certain. Between the trimmed V and J ends, which lost 0 bases and 4 bases, there was a span of 16 bases. Germline V CDR1 and CDR2: SGHNT, YYREEE (reference sequence). The CDR3 is 16 amino acids. CDR3 nucleotide sequence: TGTGCCAGCAGCTTGGCTTCGGGGAATTGGGCCTATGGCTACACCTTC. This translates into CASSLASGNWAYGYTF.

This clonotype was found a few times. The chain carries TRBV7-2 and TRBJ2-7; 7 bases are shared with TRBD2. Germline CDR1 SGHTA, CDR2 FQGNSA. The V gene end was trimmed by 5 bases and the J gene end by 3 bases; junction bases not matched to a gene: 7. The CDR3 runs to 14 residues. CDR3 amino acids: CASSRGSLSYEQYF. For the CDR3, the DNA is TGTGCCAGCAGCCGCGGGAGTTTAAGCTACGAGCAGTACTTC. The entire variable domain, with the rest obtained from reference TRBV7-2 and TRBJ2-7, is as follows: GAGVSQSPSNKVTEKGKDVELRCDPISGHTALYWYRQSLGQGLEFLIYFQGNSAPDKSGLPSDRFSAERTGGSVSTLTIQRTQQEDSAVYLCASSRGSLSYEQYFGPGTRLTVT.